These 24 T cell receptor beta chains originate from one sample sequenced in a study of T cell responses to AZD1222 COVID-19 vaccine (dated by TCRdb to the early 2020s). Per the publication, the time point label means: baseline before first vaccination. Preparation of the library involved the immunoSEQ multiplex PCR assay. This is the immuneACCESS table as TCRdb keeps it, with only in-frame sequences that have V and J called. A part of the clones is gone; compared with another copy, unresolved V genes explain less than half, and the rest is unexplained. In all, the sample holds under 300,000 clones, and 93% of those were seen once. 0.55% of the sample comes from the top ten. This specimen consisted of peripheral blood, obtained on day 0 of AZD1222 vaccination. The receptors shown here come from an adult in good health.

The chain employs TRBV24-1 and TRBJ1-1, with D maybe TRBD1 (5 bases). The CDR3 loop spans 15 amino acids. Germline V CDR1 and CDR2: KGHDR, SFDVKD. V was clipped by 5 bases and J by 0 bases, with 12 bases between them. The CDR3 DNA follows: TGTGCCACCAGTGGGGGAGACAGAATGAACACTGAAGCTTTCTTT. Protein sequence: CATSGGDRMNTEAFF.

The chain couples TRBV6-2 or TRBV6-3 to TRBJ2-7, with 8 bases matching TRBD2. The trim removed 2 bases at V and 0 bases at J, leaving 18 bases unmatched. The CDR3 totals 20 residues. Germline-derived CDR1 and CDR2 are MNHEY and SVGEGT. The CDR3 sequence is CASSYPPVAGKPSLSYEQYF. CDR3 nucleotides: TGTGCCAGCAGTTACCCCCCCGTAGCGGGGAAGCCTTCCCTCTCCTACGAGCAGTACTTC.

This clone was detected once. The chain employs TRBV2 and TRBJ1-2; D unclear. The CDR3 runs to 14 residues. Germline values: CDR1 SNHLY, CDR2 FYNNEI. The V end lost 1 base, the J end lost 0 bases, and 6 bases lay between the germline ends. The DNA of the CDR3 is TGTGCCAGCAGTGAAGGGGCTCCTAACTATGGCTACACCTTC. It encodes CASSEGAPNYGYTF.

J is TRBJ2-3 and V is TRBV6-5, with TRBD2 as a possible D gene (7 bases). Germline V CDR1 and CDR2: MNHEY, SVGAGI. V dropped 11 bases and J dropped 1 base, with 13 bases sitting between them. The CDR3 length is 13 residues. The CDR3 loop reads CAAAGHRTDTQYF. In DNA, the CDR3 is TGTGCCGCAGCGGGACACCGCACAGATACGCAGTATTTT.

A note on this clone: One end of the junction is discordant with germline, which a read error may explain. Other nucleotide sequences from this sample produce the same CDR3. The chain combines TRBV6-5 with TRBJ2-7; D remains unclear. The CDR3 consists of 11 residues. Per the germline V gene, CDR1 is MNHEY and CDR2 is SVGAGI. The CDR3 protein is CASSDSYEQYF. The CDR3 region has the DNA TGTGCCAGCAGTGACTCATACGAGCAGTACTTC.

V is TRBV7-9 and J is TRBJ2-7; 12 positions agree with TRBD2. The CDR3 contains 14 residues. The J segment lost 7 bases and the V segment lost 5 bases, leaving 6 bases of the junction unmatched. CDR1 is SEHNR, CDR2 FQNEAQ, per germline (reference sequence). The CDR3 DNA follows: TGTGCCAGCAGCATCTATGGACTAGCGGGGGAGCAGTACTTC. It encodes CASSIYGLAGEQYF.

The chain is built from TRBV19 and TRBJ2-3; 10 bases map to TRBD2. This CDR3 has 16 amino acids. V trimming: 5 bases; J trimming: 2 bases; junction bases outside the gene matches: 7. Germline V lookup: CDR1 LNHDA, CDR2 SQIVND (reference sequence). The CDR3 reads CASSLASGGHTDTQYF. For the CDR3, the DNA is TGTGCCAGTAGTCTGGCTAGCGGGGGCCACACAGATACGCAGTATTTT.

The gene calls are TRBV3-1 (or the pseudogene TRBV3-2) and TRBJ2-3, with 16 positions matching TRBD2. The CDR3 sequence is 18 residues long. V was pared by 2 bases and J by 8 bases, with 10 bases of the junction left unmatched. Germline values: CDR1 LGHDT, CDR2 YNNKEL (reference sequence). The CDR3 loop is CASSQLPGTSGGAGTQYF. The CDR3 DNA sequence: TGTGCCAGCAGCCAACTCCCCGGGACTAGCGGGGGGGCGGGTACGCAGTATTTT.

The CDR3 coding sequence is TGCGCCAGCAGCCAGGGCACACAGGGATCCTATGGCTACACCTTC. It yields the protein CASSQGTQGSYGYTF. This chain uses TRBV4-3 with TRBJ1-2, with D possibly being TRBD1 (6 bases). The CDR3 totals 15 residues. Trimming removed 3 bases at V and 4 bases at J, with 15 bases between. Germline CDR1 and CDR2: LGHNA and YSLEER.

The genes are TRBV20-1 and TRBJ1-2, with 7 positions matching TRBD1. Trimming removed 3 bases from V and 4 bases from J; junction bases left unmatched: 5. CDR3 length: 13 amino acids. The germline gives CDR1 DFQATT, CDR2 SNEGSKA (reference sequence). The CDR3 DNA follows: TGCAGTGCTAGTACAGGGGACTCCTATGGCTACACCTTC. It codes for CSASTGDSYGYTF.

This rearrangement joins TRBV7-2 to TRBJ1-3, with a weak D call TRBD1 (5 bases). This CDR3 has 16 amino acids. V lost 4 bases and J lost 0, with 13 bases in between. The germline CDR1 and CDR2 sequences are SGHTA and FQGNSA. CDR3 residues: CASSYEGLVSGNTIYF. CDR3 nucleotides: TGTGCCAGCAGCTACGAGGGACTGGTCTCTGGAAACACCATATATTTT.

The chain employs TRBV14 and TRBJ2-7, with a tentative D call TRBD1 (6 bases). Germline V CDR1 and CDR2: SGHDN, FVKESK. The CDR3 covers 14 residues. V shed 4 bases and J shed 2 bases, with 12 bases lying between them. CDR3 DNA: TGTGCCAGCAGCCTGGACAGTTCCCCCTACGAGCAGTACTTC. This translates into CASSLDSSPYEQYF.

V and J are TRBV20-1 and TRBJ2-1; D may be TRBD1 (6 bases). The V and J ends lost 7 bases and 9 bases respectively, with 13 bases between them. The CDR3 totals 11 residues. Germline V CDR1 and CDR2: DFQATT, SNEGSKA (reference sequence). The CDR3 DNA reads TGCAGTGGACAGGAAGGCGGTGAGCAGTTCTTC. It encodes CSGQEGGEQFF.

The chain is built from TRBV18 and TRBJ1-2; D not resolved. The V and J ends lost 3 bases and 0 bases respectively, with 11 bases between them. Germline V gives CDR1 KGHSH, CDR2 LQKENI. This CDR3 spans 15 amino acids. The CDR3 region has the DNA TGTGCCAGCTCACCCCCCGGGCTCACTAACTATGGCTACACCTTC. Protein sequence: CASSPPGLTNYGYTF.

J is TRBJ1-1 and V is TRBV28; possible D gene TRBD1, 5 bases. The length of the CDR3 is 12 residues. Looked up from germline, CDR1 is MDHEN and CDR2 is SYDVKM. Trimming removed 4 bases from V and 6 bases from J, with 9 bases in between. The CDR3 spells CASSSGAAEAFF. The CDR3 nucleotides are TGTGCCAGCAGTTCCGGGGCGGCTGAAGCTTTCTTT.

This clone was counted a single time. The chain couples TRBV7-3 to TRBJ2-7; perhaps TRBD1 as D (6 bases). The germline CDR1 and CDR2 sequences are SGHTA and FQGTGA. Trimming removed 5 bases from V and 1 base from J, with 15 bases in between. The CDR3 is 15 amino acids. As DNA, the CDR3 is TGTGCCAGCAGCCCGGGCAGGGGCGCATCCTACGAGCAGTACTTC. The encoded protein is CASSPGRGASYEQYF.

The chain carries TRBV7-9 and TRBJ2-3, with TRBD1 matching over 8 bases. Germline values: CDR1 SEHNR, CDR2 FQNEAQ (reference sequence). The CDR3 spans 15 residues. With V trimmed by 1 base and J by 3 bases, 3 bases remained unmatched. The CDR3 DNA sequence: TGTGCCAGCAGCTTAGAGAGACAGGGGACAGATACGCAGTATTTT. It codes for CASSLERQGTDTQYF.

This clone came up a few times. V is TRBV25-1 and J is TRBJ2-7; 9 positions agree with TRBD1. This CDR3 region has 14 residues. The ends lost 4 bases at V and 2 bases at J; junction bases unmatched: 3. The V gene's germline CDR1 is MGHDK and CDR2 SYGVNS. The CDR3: CASSVGQGTYEQYF. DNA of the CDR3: TGTGCCAGCAGTGTGGGACAGGGAACCTACGAGCAGTACTTC.

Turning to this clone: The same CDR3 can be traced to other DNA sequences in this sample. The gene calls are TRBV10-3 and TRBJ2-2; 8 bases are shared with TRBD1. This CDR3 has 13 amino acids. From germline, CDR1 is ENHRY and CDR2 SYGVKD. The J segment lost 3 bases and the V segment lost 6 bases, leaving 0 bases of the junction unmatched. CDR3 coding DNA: TGTGCCATCAGGGACAGGGACACCGGGGAGCTGTTTTTT. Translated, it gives CAIRDRDTGELFF.

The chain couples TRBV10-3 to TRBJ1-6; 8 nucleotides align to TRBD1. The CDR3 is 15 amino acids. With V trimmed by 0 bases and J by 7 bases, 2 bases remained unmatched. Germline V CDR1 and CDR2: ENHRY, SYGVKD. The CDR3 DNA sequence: TGTGCCATCAGTGAGTCTCGACAGGGGAATTCACCCCTCCACTTT. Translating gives CAISESRQGNSPLHF.

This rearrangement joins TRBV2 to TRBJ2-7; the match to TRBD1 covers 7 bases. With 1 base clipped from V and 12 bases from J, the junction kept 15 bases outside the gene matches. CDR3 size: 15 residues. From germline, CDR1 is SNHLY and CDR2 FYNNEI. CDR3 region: CASSEDRGRPKGRYF. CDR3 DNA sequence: TGTGCCAGCAGTGAAGACAGGGGACGCCCTAAGGGAAGGTACTTC.

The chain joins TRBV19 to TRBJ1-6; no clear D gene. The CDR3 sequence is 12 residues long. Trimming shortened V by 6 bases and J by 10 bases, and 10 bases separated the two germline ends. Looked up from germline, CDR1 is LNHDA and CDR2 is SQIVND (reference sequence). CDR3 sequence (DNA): TGTGCCAGTAGGAAACTTGGATCACCCCTCCACTTT. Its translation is CASRKLGSPLHF.

The CDR3 sequence: CASRYRGEKLFF. In nucleotides, the CDR3 is TGTGCCAGTCGGTATCGGGGGGAAAAACTGTTTTTT. The chain uses TRBV3-1 (or the pseudogene TRBV3-2) and TRBJ1-4; perhaps TRBD1 as D (5 bases). Germline assignment: CDR1 LGHDT and CDR2 YNNKEL (reference sequence). This CDR3 contains 12 residues. The ends were cut back, 9 bases at V and 8 bases at J, with 13 bases in the middle.

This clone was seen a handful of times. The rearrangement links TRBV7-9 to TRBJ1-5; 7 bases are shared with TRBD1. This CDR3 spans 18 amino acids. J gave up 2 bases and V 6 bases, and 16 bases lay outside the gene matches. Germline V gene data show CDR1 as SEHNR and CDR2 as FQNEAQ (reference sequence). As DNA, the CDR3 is TGTGCCAGCAGTTCCGATGCCTATCACAGGGGCGGCAATCAGCCCCAGCATTTT. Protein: CASSSDAYHRGGNQPQHF. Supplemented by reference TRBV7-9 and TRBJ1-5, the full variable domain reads DTGVSQNPRHKITKRGQNVTFRCDPISEHNRLYWYRQTLGQGPEFLTYFQNEAQLEKSRLLSDRFSAERPKGSFSTLEIQRTEQGDSAMYLCASSSDAYHRGGNQPQHFGDGTRLSIL.